Below, 24 T cell receptor beta chains from the same sample are listed, as sequenced in a study of human T cells and chemical hapten exposure. Time point in this sample: pre-sensitization, week 0. Treatment indicated: therapeutic diphenylcyclopropenone sensitization with weekly scalp DPC. TCRdb itself ran the RACE reads through MiXCR, one entry per CDR3 protein. Counted here are 50,000 to 65,000 distinct CDR3 sequences, 6.7% occurring once; the ten biggest clones make up under 2%. Here the sequenced sample was whole blood, taken in connection with sensitization to the hapten diphenylcyclopropenone (DPC). These receptors originate from a woman aged 25 to 39 with alopecia areata. Some clones in this sample may be carry-over from other donors' samples.

This clonotype was recorded many times. The chain has TRBV20-1 and TRBJ2-4, with D tentatively TRBD1 (6 bases). This CDR3 has 16 residues. Deletions cut 1 base from V and 3 bases from J, with 16 bases between. Germline V gene data show CDR1 as DFQATT and CDR2 as SNEGSKA (reference sequence). The CDR3 DNA reads as TGCAGTGCTAGAGGCCCTACTGGGGGCGTCAAAAACATTCAGTACTTC. Encoded protein: CSARGPTGGVKNIQYF.

This clonotype was recorded many times. The chain employs TRBV6-5 and TRBJ1-1; no firm D call. V was shortened by 4 bases and J by 4 bases, with 4 bases between the two germline ends. Germline V lookup: CDR1 MNHEY, CDR2 SVGAGI. This CDR3 comprises 11 residues. The DNA of the CDR3 is TGTGCCAGCAGTTCGGTCACTGAAGCTTTCTTT. Translating gives CASSSVTEAFF.

Ten or more counts support this clonotype. The chain joins TRBV18 to TRBJ2-3; D is unclear. The CDR3 runs to 16 residues. Germline V gene lookup returns CDR1 KGHSH and CDR2 LQKENI. V was pared by 1 base and J by 2 bases, with 13 bases between. The CDR3: CASSPQANRDTDTQYF. The CDR3, as DNA: TGTGCCAGCTCACCACAGGCTAACCGAGACACAGATACGCAGTATTTT.

This clonotype was picked up many times. DNA for the CDR3: TGTGCCAGCAGCCAAGGCTCCTACGAGCAGTACTTC. It specifies CASSQGSYEQYF. The chain is built from TRBV13 and TRBJ2-7; D is ambiguous. V was trimmed by 5 bases and J by 0 bases, leaving 5 bases between them. The CDR3 has 12 amino acids. Germline assignment: CDR1 PRHDT and CDR2 FYEKMQ (reference sequence).

This clonotype was found a few times. This chain joins TRBV15 and TRBJ2-4, with 9 positions matching TRBD1. The V segment lost 0 bases and the J segment 0 bases; nucleotides outside the gene matches: 12. The germline V gene has CDR1 LNHNV and CDR2 YYDKDF (reference sequence). There are 20 residues in the CDR3. The CDR3 sequence: CATSRETGTGRGLAKNIQYF. CDR3 DNA sequence: TGTGCCACCAGCAGAGAAACCGGGACAGGGAGGGGGCTAGCCAAAAACATTCAGTACTTC.

This clonotype was seen at least ten times. J is TRBJ2-5 and V is TRBV6-5, with a possible D match to TRBD1 (6 bases). Germline assignment: CDR1 MNHEY and CDR2 SVGAGI. CDR3 size: 11 residues. V was cut by 7 bases and J by 6 bases, with 9 bases left in between. The CDR3, as DNA: TGTGCCAGCACCAGGGGACAGACCCAGTACTTC. It translates to CASTRGQTQYF.

This clonotype appeared many times. The chain combines TRBV12-3 or TRBV12-4 with TRBJ1-1, with 7 bases identical to TRBD1. Trimming cost V 3 bases and J 11 bases; bases outside gene matches: 6. The CDR3 contains 12 residues. CDR3 residues: CASSFGQARAFF. DNA for the CDR3: TGTGCCAGCAGTTTCGGACAGGCGAGGGCTTTCTTT.

At least ten counts were recorded for this clonotype. The V call is TRBV4-1, the J call TRBJ2-1; TRBD2 matches at 16 bases. Trimming cost V 0 bases and J 9 bases; bases outside gene matches: 5. This CDR3 is 17 amino acids long. The germline gives CDR1 MGHRA, CDR2 YSYEKL. The CDR3 DNA reads as TGCGCCAGCAGCCAAGATGGGACTAGCGGGGGGGTCTCTGAGCAGTTCTTC. It encodes CASSQDGTSGGVSEQFF.

This clonotype has only a few counts. The chain combines TRBV5-1 with TRBJ2-3, with TRBD2 matching over 8 bases. The CDR3 is made up of 13 amino acids. V lost 6 bases, J lost 3 bases, and 3 bases stayed unmatched. Germline CDR1 and CDR2: SGHRS and YFSETQ. CDR3 sequence: CASTGLATDTQYF. CDR3 sequence (DNA): TGCGCCAGCACCGGACTAGCAACAGATACGCAGTATTTT.

This clonotype was recorded at least ten times. The gene calls are TRBV2 and TRBJ2-3; TRBD1 agrees at 9 bases. V lost 6 bases and J lost 3; bases outside the gene matches: 4. This CDR3 has 14 amino acids. CDR1 SNHLY and CDR2 FYNNEI come from the germline V gene. CDR3 sequence reads: CASRYRGLTDTQYF. The CDR3 nucleotides are TGTGCCAGCAGGTACAGGGGGCTAACAGATACGCAGTATTTT.

This clonotype was seen many times. The rearrangement uses TRBV29-1 and TRBJ2-5, with unresolved D. V lost 3 bases, J lost 5 bases, and 7 bases lay in between. This CDR3 is 11 amino acids long. Germline V gives CDR1 SQVTM, CDR2 ANQGSEA. In DNA, the CDR3 is TGCAGCGTTGATCCCCGGGAGACCCAGTACTTC. Encoded protein: CSVDPRETQYF.

This clonotype has at least ten counts. This chain connects TRBV12-3 or TRBV12-4 to TRBJ2-1; 10 nucleotides align to TRBD1. The trim removed 0 bases at V and 0 bases at J, leaving 17 bases unmatched. The CDR3 contains 22 residues. In nucleotides, the CDR3 is TGTGCCAGCAGTTTAGCCAAAACTTCCGGGACAGGGGCCCACCGCTCCTACAATGAGCAGTTCTTC. Translated, it gives CASSLAKTSGTGAHRSYNEQFF.

Regarding this clonotype: This sequence may be a read error, since a much larger clone differs from it by one base. The gene calls are TRBV7-9 and TRBJ1-1; 7 bases are shared with TRBD1. This CDR3 spans 15 amino acids. Germline V gene sequence: CDR1 SEHNR, CDR2 FQNEAQ (reference sequence). V lost 6 bases to trimming and J lost 1 base; unmatched junction nucleotides: 8. CDR3 in amino acids: CASRPRQGRNTEAFF. In DNA, the CDR3 is TGTGCCAGCAGACCACGACAGGGAAGGAACACTGAAGCTTTCTTT.

This chain connects TRBV6-1 to TRBJ2-3, with D unresolved. V was trimmed by 1 base and J by 0 bases, leaving 14 bases between them. CDR3 length equals 17 residues. Germline V gene data show CDR1 as MNHNS and CDR2 as SASEGT. The CDR3 DNA reads TGTGCCAGCAGTGAAGGGGTTAGCCCCCAAAGCACAGATACGCAGTATTTT. The encoded protein is CASSEGVSPQSTDTQYF.

This clonotype was seen a few times. This chain uses TRBV28 with TRBJ2-7; 9 nucleotides line up with TRBD1. The CDR3 sequence is 16 residues long. With 4 bases clipped from V and 0 bases from J, the junction kept 7 bases outside the gene matches. Germline V gene sequence: CDR1 MDHEN, CDR2 SYDVKM. The CDR3 DNA sequence: TGTGCCAGCAGTTCGACCGGGACAGGGAGCTCCTACGAGCAGTACTTC. Amino acids: CASSSTGTGSSYEQYF.

This clonotype was seen a few times. Being one base from a much bigger clone, this may be a read error. The chain recombines TRBV6-5 with TRBJ1-2; D is possibly TRBD1 (5 bases). In germline, CDR1 is MNHEY, CDR2 SVGAGI. This CDR3 contains 14 residues. DNA of the CDR3: TGTGCCAGCAGATTAGACAGAGGGGACTATGGCGACACCTTC. Encoded protein: CASRLDRGDYGDTF.

This clonotype has a count of ten or more. The chain recombines TRBV10-3 with TRBJ2-2; 8 nucleotides agree with TRBD2. The length of the CDR3 is 16 residues. J gave up 2 bases and V 8 bases, and 10 bases lay outside the gene matches. The germline V gene has CDR1 ENHRY and CDR2 SYGVKD. Here the CDR3 DNA reads TGTGCCATCCCCAAGGGAAGCGGGGGAAACACCGGGGAGCTGTTTTTT. It yields the protein CAIPKGSGGNTGELFF.

This clonotype was seen ten or more times. V gene TRBV18 combines with J gene TRBJ1-5; D is undetermined. Trimming shortened V by 0 bases and J by 2 bases, and 8 bases separated the two germline ends. This CDR3 has 15 amino acids. Germline-derived CDR1 and CDR2 are KGHSH and LQKENI. The CDR3 nucleotides read TGTGCCAGCTCACCACCGGGCCTGGGCAATCAGCCCCAGCATTTT. Its translation is CASSPPGLGNQPQHF.

This clonotype was picked up many times. The V and J genes are TRBV6-5 and TRBJ2-3, with D possibly called TRBD1 or TRBD2 (5 bases each). CDR3 length equals 14 residues. The V end was cut by 2 bases, the J end by 4 bases, with 10 bases between. CDR1 and CDR2 from the germline V gene are MNHEY and SVGAGI. The CDR3 DNA follows: TGTGCCAGCAGTTACGAGGGGCCGGCAGATACGCAGTATTTT. This sequence encodes CASSYEGPADTQYF.

This clonotype was seen repeatedly, ten times or more. The V and J genes are TRBV20-1 and TRBJ1-1; 8 bases are shared with TRBD1. This CDR3 contains 15 residues. The J segment lost 4 bases and the V segment lost 1 base, leaving 8 bases of the junction unmatched. Germline V gene lookup returns CDR1 DFQATT and CDR2 SNEGSKA (reference sequence). The DNA for the CDR3 is TGCAGTGCTAGAGCCGGGGGACAGGCATTCACTGAAGCTTTCTTT. It yields the protein CSARAGGQAFTEAFF.

This clonotype was observed at least ten times. This CDR3 is CATQSGVDTGELFF. The CDR3 DNA reads as TGTGCCACCCAGAGCGGGGTGGATACCGGGGAGCTGTTTTTT. The chain has TRBV24-1 and TRBJ2-2, with TRBD2 matching over 7 bases. The CDR3 runs 14 residues. Germline CDR1 reads KGHDR; CDR2 reads SFDVKD. V dropped 9 bases and J dropped 5; count of bases not matched to a gene: 8.

This clonotype was counted many times. The chain uses TRBV7-2 and TRBJ2-3; 14 nucleotides line up with TRBD2. This CDR3 is built from 17 residues. V was pared by 4 bases and J by 7 bases, with 10 bases of the junction left unmatched. Germline CDR1 reads SGHTA; CDR2 reads FQGNSA. The CDR3 loop reads CASSSRLAGGPSHTQYF. CDR3 DNA: TGTGCCAGCAGCTCCCGACTAGCGGGGGGGCCTTCCCATACGCAGTATTTT. The entire variable domain, with the rest obtained from reference TRBV7-2 and TRBJ2-3, is as follows: GAGVSQSPSNKVTEKGKDVELRCDPISGHTALYWYRQSLGQGLEFLIYFQGNSAPDKSGLPSDRFSAERTGGSVSTLTIQRTQQEDSAVYLCASSSRLAGGPSHTQYFGPGTRLTVL.

This chain links TRBV4-1 with TRBJ1-4; D is possibly TRBD1 (5 bases). Germline CDR1 and CDR2: MGHRA and YSYEKL. CDR3 size: 16 residues. V was shortened by 1 base and J by 6 bases, with 15 bases between the two germline ends. CDR3 DNA: TGCGCCAGCAGCCAAGGTGAGGGGTCAGCCGATGAAAAACTGTTTTTT. This gives the protein CASSQGEGSADEKLFF.

This clonotype was picked up many times. The chain couples TRBV7-2 to TRBJ1-2; D is unclear. Trimming pared 4 bases from V and 8 bases from J, leaving 23 bases between. CDR3 length: 16 residues. CDR1 is SGHTA, CDR2 FQGNSA, per germline. CDR3 region: CASSSRHVELITGYTF. The DNA for the CDR3 is TGTGCCAGCAGCTCCCGACATGTCGAACTTATTACGGGCTACACCTTC.